This T cell receptor beta chain originates from a study of radiotherapy plus CTLA-4 blockade in lung cancer. Study-wide findings and caveats: Early blood T cell clone dynamics, with interferon-beta, were reported to best predict response. Tumor-derived TCR clones expanded in blood after radiotherapy plus ipilimumab.

In its sample, this clone was seen a few times. Its antigen is unknown. Profiled with immunoSEQ multiplex PCR; TCRdb holds only in-frame clones, not every one. The sample holds 50,000 or so clones, 79% seen once. The material was peripheral blood, obtained from a patient treated with radiotherapy plus ipilimumab. This receptor was obtained from a human donor with non-small cell lung cancer who had a partial response to radiotherapy plus ipilimumab.

Written as DNA, the CDR3 is TGTGCCAGCAGTAGACAGATGAACACTGAAGCTTTCTTT. Amino acids: CASSRQMNTEAFF. The chain uses TRBV6-5 and TRBJ1-1; tentative D call: TRBD1 (5 bases). The CDR3 sequence is 13 residues long. Trimming cost V 5 bases and J 0 bases, with 7 bases left between them. Germline V gene data show CDR1 as MNHEY and CDR2 as SVGAGI.